A single T cell receptor (beta chain) is shown here with its context. Its cognate antigen is unknown. TCRdb reprocessed the 5' RACE reads via MiXCR and lists one record per CDR3 protein. The repertoire holds 35,000 to 50,000 distinct CDR3 sequences, with about 20% as singletons. The ends were cut back, 3 bases at V and 6 bases at J, with 12 bases in the middle. Germline V gene data show CDR1 as MNHEY and CDR2 as SMNVEV (reference sequence). This CDR3 comprises 14 residues. The sorted Tregs were CD4+CD25+CD127-/low cells. General observations from the study: Tumor-infiltrating Treg TCR alpha and beta sequences overlapped most with tumor naive CD4+ T cells, then blood naive.

The receptor comes from a female donor with breast cancer. Specimen: Tregs sorted from blood. The rearrangement links TRBV27 to TRBJ2-4, with a possible D match to TRBD1 (6 bases). The CDR3 DNA follows: TGTGCCAGCAGTTTTATCCCCAGGGGAAACATTCAGTACTTC. Its translation is CASSFIPRGNIQYF.